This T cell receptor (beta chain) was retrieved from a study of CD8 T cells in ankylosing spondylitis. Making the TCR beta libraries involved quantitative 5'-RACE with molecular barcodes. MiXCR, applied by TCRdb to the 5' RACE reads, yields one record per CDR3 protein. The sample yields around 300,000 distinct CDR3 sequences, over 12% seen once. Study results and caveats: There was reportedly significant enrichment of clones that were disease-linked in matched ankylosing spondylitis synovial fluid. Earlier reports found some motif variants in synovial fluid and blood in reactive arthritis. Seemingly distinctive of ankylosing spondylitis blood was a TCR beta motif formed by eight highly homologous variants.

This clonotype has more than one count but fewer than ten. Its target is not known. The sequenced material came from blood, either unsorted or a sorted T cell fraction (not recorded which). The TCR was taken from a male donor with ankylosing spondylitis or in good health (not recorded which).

CDR3 loop: CASSLQGGTAGNSPLHF. In DNA form, the CDR3 reads TGTGCCAGCAGTCTACAGGGAGGGACAGCGGGTAATTCACCCCTCCACTTT. V usage is TRBV6-5 and J usage is TRBJ1-6, with 7 bases lining up with TRBD1. The CDR3 has 17 residues. Trimming took 5 bases from V and 6 from J; bases not matched to a gene: 13. The germline V gene has CDR1 MNHEY and CDR2 SVGAGI.